Each of the 4 T cell receptor beta chains below was sequenced from the same sample in a study of blood T cells in healthy people across ages (dated by TCRdb to the mid-2010s). The library was prepared using 5' RACE. Sequencing instrument: Illumina HiSeq 2500. A second PCR of roughly 7 to 11 cycles was performed with a sample-barcoded 5' primer and a J-beta primer mix. In-frame beta chains were kept once TCRdb had trimmed the public reads at Q25 with fastp and called clones with MiXCR. Each entry is one CDR3 protein sequence, shown with its most common DNA and genes. Counted in this sample were 1.4 million to 1.5 million distinct CDR3 sequences; about 40% of them appeared once. The top ten clonotypes cover around 8% of the sample. Sequenced material: blood. All receptors come from a young woman in good health.

J is TRBJ2-3 and V is TRBV20-1; 9 nucleotides line up with TRBD1. V was pared by 6 bases and J by 2 bases, with 6 bases of the junction left unmatched. The CDR3 runs 14 residues. Germline V gives CDR1 DFQATT, CDR2 SNEGSKA (reference sequence). The CDR3 is CSARQGGNTDTQYF. The DNA of the CDR3 is TGCAGTGCCCGACAGGGGGGAAACACAGATACGCAGTATTTT.

This chain links TRBV6-5 with TRBJ1-2; D might be TRBD1 (6 bases). This CDR3 region has 13 residues. Trimming took 6 bases from V and 6 from J, leaving 14 bases between them. Germline assignment: CDR1 MNHEY and CDR2 SVGAGI. In DNA, the CDR3 is TGTGCCAGCAGATCGCCGGGGGCGCATGGCTACACCTTC. It translates to CASRSPGAHGYTF.

The chain links TRBV29-1 to TRBJ1-5; D is ambiguous. Trimming took off 6 bases at V and 4 bases at J, with 13 bases between the two ends. In germline, CDR1 is SQVTM, CDR2 ANQGSEA. The CDR3 loop spans 13 amino acids. CDR3 amino acids: CSVLTTVNQPQHF. In DNA form, the CDR3 reads TGCAGCGTCCTAACCACCGTGAATCAGCCCCAGCATTTT.

This chain joins TRBV29-1 and TRBJ2-5, with D unresolved. Matching the DNA end better, TRBJ2-7 makes the J call doubtful. The CDR3 covers 12 residues. Per germline, CDR1 SQVTM and CDR2 ANQGSEA. The CDR3 nucleotides read TGCAGCGCCCGCGGTGGGATCTACGAGCAGTACTTC. Translating gives CSARGGIYEQYF.